The rows below give T cell receptor beta chains drawn from one sample of a study of long-term antiretroviral therapy in people with HIV. Clones were read by immunoSEQ multiplex PCR, and TCRdb kept only the in-frame ones, dropping some. The table includes roughly 40,000 clones, 86% detected once. The material was unsorted PBMCs, obtained just before starting antiretroviral therapy. Source of these receptors: a woman between 18 and 30 years old with HIV. The CDR3 runs from the conserved cysteine through the conserved F or W. Each record gives: V gene, clone size, J gene, D gene, CDR3 DNA, CDR3 protein. D genes are given only for firm matches. Clone size is not always given. Where it is, it says once, few, many or a class for expanded clones.

TRBV5-4	NA	TRBJ1-2	NA	TGTGCCAGCAGCCGGGGACGGAGTAACTATGGCTACACCTTC	CASSRGRSNYGYTF
TRBV19	few	TRBJ2-7	NA	TGTGCCAGTAGTAGGACACCAGCTTACTACGAGCAGTACTTC	CASSRTPAYYEQYF
TRBV5-8	once	TRBJ1-4	TRBD1	TGTGCCAGCAGCCTGGGAACAGGGGGAAGTGAAAAACTGTTTTTT	CASSLGTGGSEKLFF
TRBV27	few	TRBJ1-3	NA	TGTGCCAGCAGTTTATCGGGGAGCTCTGGAAACACCATATATTTT	CASSLSGSSGNTIYF
TRBV5-6	NA	TRBJ2-2	NA	TGTGCCAGCAGCTTGGCCGTAGGTTTTGGGGAGCTGTTTTTT	CASSLAVGFGELFF
TRBV19	NA	TRBJ1-1	NA	TGTGCCAGTAGTATAGTCGGAGTCCGGACTGAAGCTTTCTTT	CASSIVGVRTEAFF
TRBV7-9	NA	TRBJ2-1	TRBD2	TGTGCCAGCATCGTTAGCGGGAGTCACAATGAGCAGTTCTTC	CASIVSGSHNEQFF
TRBV28	NA	TRBJ1-2	NA	TGTGCCAGCAGGTCAAGCGGGCGGCTCGTCGATGGCTACACCTTC	CASRSSGRLVDGYTF
TRBV10-3	NA	TRBJ2-7	NA	TGTGCCATCAGCCCGGGCGGGGACAGATCCCGAAAAGAGCAGTACTTC	CAISPGGDRSRKEQYF
TRBV7-3	NA	TRBJ2-1	NA	TGTGCCAGCAGCTCCCAACGGGGGGCGGGAGATGAGCAGTTCTTC	CASSSQRGAGDEQFF
TRBV12-2	NA	TRBJ2-3	NA	TGTGCAAGTCGCATCAAGGATACGCAGTATTTT	CASRIKDTQYF
TRBV29-1	NA	TRBJ1-1	NA	TGCAGCGTTGTTGCCATGAACACTGAAGCTTTCTTT	CSVVAMNTEAFF
TRBV28	NA	TRBJ2-7	TRBD2	TGTGCCAGCAGTTTTACGAGCGGGAGCCCTTCCTACGAGCAGTACTTC	CASSFTSGSPSYEQYF
TRBV5-6	NA	TRBJ1-4	NA	TGTGCCAGCAGCTTGGGGCAGGGGGAAAAACTGTTTTTT	CASSLGQGEKLFF